The 3 T cell receptor beta chains below were found in one sample sequenced in a study of blood T cell repertoires in COVID-19. This table comes from immunoSEQ multiplex PCR, and its TCRdb copy is limited to in-frame clones, with some not included. The sample records approximately 150,000 clones, approximately 85% being singletons. Source material: peripheral blood. The receptor source for this set is a human donor with acute or convalescent COVID-19. The donor label of this sample is uncertain.

The V gene is TRBV6-5, the J gene TRBJ1-1; 8 bases are shared with TRBD1. The CDR3 runs to 13 residues. V gave up 7 bases and J gave up 6 bases; unmatched junction bases: 7. CDR1 is MNHEY, CDR2 SVGAGI, per germline. DNA of the CDR3: TGTGCCAGCAACTTGGACAGGGCGGCTGAAGCTTTCTTT. As protein: CASNLDRAAEAFF.

The rearrangement joins TRBV14 to TRBJ1-6, with D uncertain. The V gene lost 1 base and the J gene lost 2 bases, with 9 bases spanning the gap. Looked up from germline, CDR1 is SGHDN and CDR2 is FVKESK. This CDR3 region has 16 residues. CDR3 sequence: CASSQGGQTYNSPLHF. The CDR3 DNA is TGTGCCAGCAGCCAAGGTGGTCAGACCTATAATTCACCCCTCCACTTT.

The chain carries TRBV7-8 and TRBJ2-7; TRBD2 might be the D (5 bases). CDR3 length: 14 residues. From germline, CDR1 is SGHVS and CDR2 FQNEAQ. Trimming cost V 5 bases and J 0 bases, with 11 bases left between them. This CDR3 is CASSPRGSSYEQYF. The CDR3 region has the DNA TGTGCCAGCAGCCCCAGAGGGAGCTCCTACGAGCAGTACTTC.